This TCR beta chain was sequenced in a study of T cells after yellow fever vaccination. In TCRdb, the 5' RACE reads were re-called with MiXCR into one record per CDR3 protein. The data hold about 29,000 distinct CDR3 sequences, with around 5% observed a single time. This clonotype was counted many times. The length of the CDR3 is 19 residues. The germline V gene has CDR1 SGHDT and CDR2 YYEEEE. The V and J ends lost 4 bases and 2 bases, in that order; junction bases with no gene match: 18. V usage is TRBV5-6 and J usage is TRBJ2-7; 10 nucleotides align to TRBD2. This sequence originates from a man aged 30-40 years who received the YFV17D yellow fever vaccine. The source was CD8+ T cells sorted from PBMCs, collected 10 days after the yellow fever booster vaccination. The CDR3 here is CASSISGPSGSRAPYEQYF. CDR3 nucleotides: TGTGCCAGCAGCATCTCGGGGCCTAGCGGGAGCAGGGCGCCCTACGAGCAGTACTTC. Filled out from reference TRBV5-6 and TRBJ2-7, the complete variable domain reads DAGVTQSPTHLIKTRGQQVTLRCSPKSGHDTVSWYQQALGQGPQFIFQYYEEEERQRGNFPDRFSGHQFPNYSSELNVNALLLGDSALYLCASSISGPSGSRAPYEQYFGPGTRLTVT.